These 24 T cell receptor beta chains were all obtained from the same sample, sequenced in a study of blood T cells in healthy people across ages. Combining a sample-barcoded 5' primer with a J-beta primer mix, a second PCR ran for roughly 6 to 11 cycles. Each CDR3 protein gets one entry after TCRdb re-called the 5' RACE reads with MiXCR. The sample carries some 890,000 distinct CDR3 sequences, just under 30% recorded once. A further study also used this sample, focusing on T cells of mothers and their children.

The sequenced sample was blood. The receptors here all came from a woman in her thirties or forties in good health.

This chain connects TRBV5-1 to TRBJ2-3; 11 nucleotides align to TRBD2. This CDR3 is 16 amino acids long. The germline V gene encodes CDR1 SGHRS and CDR2 YFSETQ. V was pared by 1 base and J by 3 bases, with 4 bases of the junction left unmatched. CDR3 DNA sequence: TGCGCCAGCAGCTTGCCGGGACTAGCGGCTACAGATACGCAGTATTTT. Its protein is CASSLPGLAATDTQYF.

The chain links TRBV29-1 to TRBJ1-2; D is unresolved. This CDR3 is 11 amino acids long. Germline V CDR1 and CDR2: SQVTM, ANQGSEA. Trimming stripped 3 bases from V and 4 bases from J, with 6 bases between. The DNA for the CDR3 is TGCAGCGTTGAGGCAAGCTATGGCTACACCTTC. It specifies CSVEASYGYTF.

A single count supports this clonotype. The chain joins TRBV14 to TRBJ2-1, with a weak D call TRBD1 (5 bases). The ends were cut back, 3 bases at V and 7 bases at J, with 10 bases in the middle. From germline, CDR1 is SGHDN and CDR2 FVKESK. This CDR3 is built from 13 residues. The CDR3 DNA follows: TGTGCCAGCAGCCAGGACGACAGTAATGAGCAGTTCTTC. Translated: CASSQDDSNEQFF.

CDR3 in amino acids: CASSILSWGTEAFF. The CDR3 bases are TGTGCCAGTAGTATTTTGTCGTGGGGCACTGAAGCTTTCTTT. The chain combines TRBV19 with TRBJ1-1; no clear D gene. CDR1 and CDR2 from the germline V gene are LNHDA and SQIVND (reference sequence). Trimming shortened V by 3 bases and J by 4 bases, and 12 bases separated the two germline ends. The CDR3 consists of 14 residues.

This clonotype appeared many times. V gene TRBV6-6 combines with J gene TRBJ2-7, with D possibly being TRBD1 (6 bases). From germline, CDR1 is MNHNY and CDR2 SVGAGI (reference sequence). Trimming stripped 6 bases from V and 2 bases from J, with 14 bases between. CDR3 length: 14 amino acids. CDR3 loop: CASSYQGSPYEQYF. CDR3 bases: TGTGCCAGCAGCTACCAGGGGTCTCCCTACGAGCAGTACTTC.

This clonotype was detected only a few times. The CDR3 nucleotides are TGTGCCAGCAGTGCCCGACTCAGGGGGCTGATGATGAACACTGAAGCTTTCTTT. Protein sequence: CASSARLRGLMMNTEAFF. The chain links TRBV27 to TRBJ1-1; TRBD1 matches 8 bases. Germline values: CDR1 MNHEY, CDR2 SMNVEV (reference sequence). The CDR3 contains 18 residues. Germline trimming cut 5 bases from V and 0 bases from J; bases unmatched to any gene: 14.

This clonotype has at least ten counts. This rearrangement joins TRBV28 to TRBJ2-7; 8 nucleotides agree with TRBD2. The CDR3 is made up of 17 amino acids. V lost 3 bases, J lost 2 bases, and 12 bases stayed unmatched. In germline, CDR1 is MDHEN, CDR2 SYDVKM. DNA of the CDR3: TGTGCCAGCAGTTTTCAGACTAGCGTTTTACTACCCTACGAGCAGTACTTC. Translation gives CASSFQTSVLLPYEQYF. The variable domain in full, completed from reference TRBV28 and TRBJ2-7, reads DVKVTQSSRYLVKRTGEKVFLECVQDMDHENMFWYRQDPGLGLRLIYFSYDVKMKEKGDIPEGYSVSREKKERFSLILESASTNQTSMYLCASSFQTSVLLPYEQYFGPGTRLTVT.

Details on this clonotype: The junction shows a germline mismatch at one end, possibly a read error. The chain couples TRBV7-2 to TRBJ2-3; TRBD2 matches 8 bases. The germline V gene encodes CDR1 SGHTA and CDR2 FQGNSA. CDR3 length: 20 amino acids. The CDR3 nucleotides are TGTGCCAGCAGCTCGTTACCGGGACTAGTGGGGGGGCGTCGAACAGACACGCAGTATTTT. Translating gives CASSSLPGLVGGRRTDTQYF. Supplemented by reference TRBV7-2 and TRBJ2-3, the full variable domain reads GAGVSQSPSNKVTEKGKDVELRCDPISGHTALYWYRQSLGQGLEFLIYFQGNSAPDKSGLPSDRFSAERTGGSVSTLTIQRTQQEDSAVYLCASSSLPGLVGGRRTDTQYFGPGTRLTVL.

This clonotype was found a few times. The chain has TRBV7-2 and TRBJ2-3; a possible D gene is TRBD2 (6 bases). V shed 1 base and J shed 5 bases, with 13 bases lying between them. This CDR3 region has 15 residues. Looked up from germline, CDR1 is SGHTA and CDR2 is FQGNSA. The CDR3 here is CASSLDHRGGDTQYF. CDR3 sequence (DNA): TGTGCCAGCAGCTTAGATCATAGGGGAGGAGATACGCAGTATTTT.

The table lists this clonotype with a few counts. CDR3 in amino acids: CSASLNSNEQFF. The DNA for the CDR3 is TGCAGCGCCAGCCTGAACAGCAATGAGCAGTTCTTC. The chain couples TRBV29-1 to TRBJ2-1, with D hard to call. CDR1 is SQVTM, CDR2 ANQGSEA, per germline. This CDR3 contains 12 residues. V was pared by 7 bases and J by 6 bases, with 13 bases between.

The CDR3 protein is CSARQGPMNTEAFF. For the CDR3, the DNA is TGCAGTGCTAGACAGGGACCTATGAACACTGAAGCTTTCTTT. J is TRBJ1-1 and V is TRBV20-1; tentative D call: TRBD1 (5 bases). Germline lookup yields CDR1 DFQATT and CDR2 SNEGSKA (reference sequence). V was shortened by 2 bases and J by 0 bases, with 10 bases between the two germline ends. This CDR3 is built from 14 residues.

This clonotype was counted at least ten times. The chain joins TRBV7-8 to TRBJ2-1; 13 bases align to TRBD2. Germline V CDR1 and CDR2: SGHVS, FQNEAQ. The CDR3 covers 15 residues. Trimming took 1 base from V and 10 from J; bases not matched to a gene: 4. The CDR3 spells CASSLELAGGLEQFF. The CDR3 region has the DNA TGTGCCAGCAGCTTAGAACTAGCGGGGGGGCTGGAGCAGTTCTTC.

With regard to this clonotype: At one of its ends the junction is not consistent with the germline gene, which may arise from a read error. This chain connects TRBV7-2 to TRBJ2-3, with D unresolved. CDR1 and CDR2 from the germline V gene are SGHTA and FQGNSA. There are 13 residues in the CDR3. The CDR3 DNA reads as TGTGCCAACAGCTTAGGCCGCCACGATACGCAGTATTTT. Translated: CANSLGRHDTQYF. The variable domain in full, completed from reference TRBV7-2 and TRBJ2-3, reads GAGVSQSPSNKVTEKGKDVELRCDPISGHTALYWYRQSLGQGLEFLIYFQGNSAPDKSGLPSDRFSAERTGGSVSTLTIQRTQQEDSAVYLCANSLGRHDTQYFGPGTRLTVL.

This clonotype has a handful of counts. The gene calls are TRBV5-1 and TRBJ2-7, with TRBD1 matching 7 bases. The DNA end favors TRBJ2-5, so the J call may be wrong. Germline CDR1 and CDR2: SGHRS and YFSETQ. The CDR3 is made up of 14 amino acids. The CDR3 sequence: CASSQLDRDETQYF. The CDR3 nucleotides read TGCGCCAGCAGCCAACTAGACAGGGATGAGACCCAGTACTTC.

This clonotype occurred a few times. The chain links TRBV5-5 to TRBJ2-7; either TRBD1 or TRBD2 may fit D (5 bases each). Germline-derived CDR1 and CDR2 are SGHKS and YYEKEE (reference sequence). Trimming took off 4 bases at V and 1 base at J, with 15 bases between the two ends. The CDR3 consists of 15 residues. The CDR3 sequence is CASSRPGTQSYEQYF. Written as DNA, the CDR3 is TGTGCCAGCAGCAGACCCGGGACGCAGTCCTACGAGCAGTACTTC. The whole variable domain, filled in from reference TRBV5-5 and TRBJ2-7, reads DAGVTQSPTHLIKTRGQQVTLRCSPISGHKSVSWYQQVLGQGPQFIFQYYEKEERGRGNFPDRFSARQFPNYSSELNVNALLLGDSALYLCASSRPGTQSYEQYFGPGTRLTVT.

The rearrangement uses TRBV4-2 and TRBJ1-2, with D possibly matching TRBD1 (5 bases). V dropped 4 bases and J dropped 4 bases, with 16 bases sitting between them. In germline, CDR1 is LGHNA, CDR2 YNFKEQ. CDR3 length: 15 amino acids. CDR3 DNA: TGTGCCAGCAGCCCCCGCCAGGGCGAGTCCTATGGCTACACCTTC. Its protein is CASSPRQGESYGYTF.

In regard to this clonotype: The junction shows a germline mismatch at one end, possibly a read error. V and J are TRBV27 and TRBJ2-7; weak D call: TRBD2 (6 bases). Germline CDR1 and CDR2: MNHEY and SMNVEV (reference sequence). The CDR3 sequence is 13 residues long. The CDR3 reads CASSFGGPYEQHF. Here the CDR3 DNA reads TGTGCCAGCAGTTTCGGGGGTCCCTACGAGCAGCACTTC.

This clonotype was counted only a few times. This rearrangement joins TRBV7-2 to TRBJ1-2, with TRBD1 matching 11 bases. Germline V lookup: CDR1 SGHTA, CDR2 FQGNSA. V lost 0 bases and J lost 4; bases outside the gene matches: 4. The CDR3 is 16 amino acids. The CDR3 loop reads CASSLASGTGGYGYTF. The DNA for the CDR3 is TGTGCCAGCAGCTTAGCTTCCGGGACAGGGGGCTATGGCTACACCTTC.

This rearrangement joins TRBV5-1 to TRBJ2-7, with no clear D. V lost 1 base and J 5 bases, leaving 10 bases between the germline ends. The CDR3 covers 13 residues. Germline V lookup: CDR1 SGHRS, CDR2 YFSETQ. DNA for the CDR3: TGCGCCAGCAGCTTGTTACAACGGGACGAGCAGTACTTC. Protein sequence: CASSLLQRDEQYF.

This clonotype has at least ten counts. The chain couples TRBV6-5 to TRBJ1-2; 7 bases agree with TRBD1. The V gene end was trimmed by 5 bases and the J gene end by 4 bases; junction bases not matched to a gene: 7. The V gene's germline CDR1 is MNHEY and CDR2 SVGAGI. CDR3 size: 14 residues. CDR3 sequence: CASSPYQGGYGYTF. CDR3 bases: TGTGCCAGCAGTCCCTACCAGGGGGGCTATGGCTACACCTTC.

This clonotype occurred a few times. This may come from a read error, since a much larger clone is one base off. V gene TRBV2 combines with J gene TRBJ1-1; no clear D. The germline CDR1 and CDR2 sequences are SNHLY and FYNNEI. V gave up 4 bases and J gave up 6 bases, with 18 bases separating them. CDR3 size: 15 residues. The CDR3 is CASSVAFEGAPEAFF. The DNA of the CDR3 is TGTGCCAGCAGTGTGGCGTTTGAGGGCGCGCCTGAAGCTTTCTTT.

The rearrangement uses TRBV3-1 and TRBJ2-1; no clear D. Per the germline V gene, CDR1 is LGHDT and CDR2 is YNNKEL (reference sequence). This CDR3 region has 12 residues. Deletions cut 5 bases from V and 9 bases from J, with 11 bases between. CDR3 sequence (DNA): TGTGCCAGCAGCTTCCTACGCAGTGAGCAGTTCTTC. This sequence encodes CASSFLRSEQFF.

With regard to this clonotype: This may be a read error, as it is one base from a much larger clone. This chain joins TRBV12-3 or TRBV12-4 and TRBJ2-7, with D maybe TRBD2 (6 bases). The CDR3 has 13 residues. V was cut by 7 bases and J by 4 bases, with 14 bases left in between. The CDR3 bases are TGTGCCAGCAACCCCGGGGGTGCGTACGAGCAGTACTTC. Encoded protein: CASNPGGAYEQYF.

The chain has TRBV7-2 and TRBJ2-4, with D perhaps matching TRBD1 or TRBD2 (6 bases each). The DNA end lines up better with TRBJ2-7; the J call may be wrong. The CDR3 is 14 residues long. Germline CDR1 is SGHTA and CDR2 is FQGNSA. The DNA of the CDR3 is TGTGCCAGCAGCGTCTACAGGGAGGATGGCGAGCAGTACTTC. Residues: CASSVYREDGEQYF.